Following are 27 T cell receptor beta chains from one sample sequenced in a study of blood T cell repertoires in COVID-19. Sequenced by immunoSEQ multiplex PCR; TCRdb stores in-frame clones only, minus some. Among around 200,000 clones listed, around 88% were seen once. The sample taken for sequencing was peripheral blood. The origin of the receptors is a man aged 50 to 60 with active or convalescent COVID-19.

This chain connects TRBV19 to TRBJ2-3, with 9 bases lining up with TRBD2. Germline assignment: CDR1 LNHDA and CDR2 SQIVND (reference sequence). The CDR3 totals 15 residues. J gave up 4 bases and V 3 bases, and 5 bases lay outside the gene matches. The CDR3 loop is CASSMPSGVPDTQYF. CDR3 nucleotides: TGTGCCAGTAGTATGCCTAGCGGGGTCCCAGATACGCAGTATTTT.

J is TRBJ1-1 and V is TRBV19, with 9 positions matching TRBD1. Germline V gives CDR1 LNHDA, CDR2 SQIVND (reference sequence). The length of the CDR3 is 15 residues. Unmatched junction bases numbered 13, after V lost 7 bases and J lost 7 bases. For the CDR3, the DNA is TGTGCCAGTACCCCGTTTGGGACAGGGCAAAGTGAAGCTTTCTTT. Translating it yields CASTPFGTGQSEAFF. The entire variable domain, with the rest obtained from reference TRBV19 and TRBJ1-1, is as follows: DGGITQSPKYLFRKEGQNVTLSCEQNLNHDAMYWYRQDPGQGLRLIYYSQIVNDFQKGDIAEGYSVSREKKESFPLTVTSAQKNPTAFYLCASTPFGTGQSEAFFGQGTRLTVV.

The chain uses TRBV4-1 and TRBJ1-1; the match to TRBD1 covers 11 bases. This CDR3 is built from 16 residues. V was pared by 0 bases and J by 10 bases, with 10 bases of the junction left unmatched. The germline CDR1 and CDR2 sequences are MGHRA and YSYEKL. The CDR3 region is CASSQDKGTGGSRAFF. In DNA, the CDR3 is TGCGCCAGCAGCCAAGATAAGGGGACAGGGGGATCGAGAGCTTTCTTT.

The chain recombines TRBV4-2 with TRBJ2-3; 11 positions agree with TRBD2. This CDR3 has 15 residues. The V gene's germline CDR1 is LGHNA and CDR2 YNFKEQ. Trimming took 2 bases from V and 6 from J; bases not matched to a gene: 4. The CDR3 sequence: CASSQTSGSGDTQYF. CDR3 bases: TGTGCCAGCAGCCAAACTAGCGGGAGCGGGGATACGCAGTATTTT.

DNA for the CDR3: TGTGCCACCAGCAGAGCCCGACAGGGTGCAGATACGCAGTATTTT. Protein product: CATSRARQGADTQYF. The chain couples TRBV15 to TRBJ2-3; 7 bases are shared with TRBD1. This CDR3 has 15 amino acids. Germline loops: CDR1 LNHNV, CDR2 YYDKDF (reference sequence). Trimming cost V 1 base and J 4 bases; bases outside gene matches: 5.

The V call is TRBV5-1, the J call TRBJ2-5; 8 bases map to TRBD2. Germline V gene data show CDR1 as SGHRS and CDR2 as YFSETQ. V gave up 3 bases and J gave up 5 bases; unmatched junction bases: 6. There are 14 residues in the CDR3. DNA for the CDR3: TGCGCCAGCAGCTCCTTTCCGGGGGGGGAGACCCAGTACTTC. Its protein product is CASSSFPGGETQYF.

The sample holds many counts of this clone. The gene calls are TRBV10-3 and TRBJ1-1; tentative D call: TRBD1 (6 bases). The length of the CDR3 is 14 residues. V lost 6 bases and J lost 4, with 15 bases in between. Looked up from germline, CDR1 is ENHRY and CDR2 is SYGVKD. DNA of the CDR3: TGTGCCATCAGCCTGGACAGCTCTTCCACTGAAGCTTTCTTT. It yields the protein CAISLDSSSTEAFF.

This chain's CDR3 is CASSRTENTEAFF. Written as DNA, the CDR3 is TGTGCCAGCAGCCGGACAGAGAACACTGAAGCTTTCTTT. The chain uses TRBV7-3 and TRBJ1-1, with a weak D call TRBD1 (6 bases). The V gene lost 5 bases and the J gene lost 1 base, with 8 bases spanning the gap. This CDR3 contains 13 residues. Germline CDR1 SGHTA, CDR2 FQGTGA.

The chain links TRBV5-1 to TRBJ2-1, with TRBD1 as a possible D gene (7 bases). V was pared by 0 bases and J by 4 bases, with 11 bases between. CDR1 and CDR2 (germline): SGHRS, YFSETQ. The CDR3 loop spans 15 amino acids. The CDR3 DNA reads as TGCGCCAGCAGCTTGGGGAGGGGGCGTTACAATGAGCAGTTCTTC. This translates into CASSLGRGRYNEQFF.

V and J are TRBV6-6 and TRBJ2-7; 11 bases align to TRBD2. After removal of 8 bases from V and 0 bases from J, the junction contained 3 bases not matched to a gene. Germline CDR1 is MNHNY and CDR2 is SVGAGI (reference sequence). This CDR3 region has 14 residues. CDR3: CASGLAGFSYEQYF. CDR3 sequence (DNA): TGTGCCAGCGGACTAGCGGGCTTCTCCTACGAGCAGTACTTC.

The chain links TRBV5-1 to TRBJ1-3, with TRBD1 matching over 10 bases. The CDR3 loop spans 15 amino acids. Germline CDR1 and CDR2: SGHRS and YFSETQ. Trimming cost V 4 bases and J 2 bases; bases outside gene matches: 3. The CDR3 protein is CASSRQGAAGNTIYF. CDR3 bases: TGCGCCAGCAGCCGACAGGGGGCGGCTGGAAACACCATATATTTT. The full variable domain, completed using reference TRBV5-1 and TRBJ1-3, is KAGVTQTPRYLIKTRGQQVTLSCSPISGHRSVSWYQQTPGQGLQFLFEYFSETQRNKGNFPGRFSGRQFSNSRSEMNVSTLELGDSALYLCASSRQGAAGNTIYFGEGSWLTVV.

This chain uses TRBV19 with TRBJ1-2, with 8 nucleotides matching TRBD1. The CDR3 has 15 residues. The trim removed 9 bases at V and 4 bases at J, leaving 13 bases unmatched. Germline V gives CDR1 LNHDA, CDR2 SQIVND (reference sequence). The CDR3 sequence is CASLTQGAEPYGYTF. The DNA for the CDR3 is TGTGCCAGCCTTACCCAGGGGGCGGAACCCTATGGCTACACCTTC. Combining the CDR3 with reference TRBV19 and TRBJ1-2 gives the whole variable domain DGGITQSPKYLFRKEGQNVTLSCEQNLNHDAMYWYRQDPGQGLRLIYYSQIVNDFQKGDIAEGYSVSREKKESFPLTVTSAQKNPTAFYLCASLTQGAEPYGYTFGSGTRLTVV.

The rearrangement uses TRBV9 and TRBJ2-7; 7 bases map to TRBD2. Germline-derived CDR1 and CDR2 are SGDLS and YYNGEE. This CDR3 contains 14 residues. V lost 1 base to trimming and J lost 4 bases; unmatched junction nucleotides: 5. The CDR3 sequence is CASSVRPGGYEQYF. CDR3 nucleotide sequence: TGTGCCAGCAGCGTAAGGCCGGGGGGATACGAGCAGTACTTC.

CDR3 sequence reads: CASSKRQAPDGGYTF. Here the CDR3 DNA reads TGCGCCAGCAGCAAGCGACAGGCTCCGGACGGTGGCTACACCTTC. The rearrangement joins TRBV5-1 to TRBJ1-2; a weak D match, TRBD1 (6 bases). V was shortened by 4 bases and J by 7 bases, with 20 bases between the two germline ends. The CDR3 length is 15 residues. Per germline, CDR1 SGHRS and CDR2 YFSETQ.

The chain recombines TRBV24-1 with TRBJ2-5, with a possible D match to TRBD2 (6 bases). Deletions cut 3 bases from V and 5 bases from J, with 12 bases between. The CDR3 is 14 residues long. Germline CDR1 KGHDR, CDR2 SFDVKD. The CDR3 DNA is TGTGCCACCAGTGATGGGAGGCCCTGGGAGACCCAGTACTTC. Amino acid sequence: CATSDGRPWETQYF.

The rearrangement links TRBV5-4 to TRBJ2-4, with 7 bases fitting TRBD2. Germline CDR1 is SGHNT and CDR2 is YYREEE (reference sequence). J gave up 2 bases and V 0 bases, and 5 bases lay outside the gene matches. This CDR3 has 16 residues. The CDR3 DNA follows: TGTGCCAGCAGCTTGGGCGGGAGACGATCCAAAAACATTCAGTACTTC. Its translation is CASSLGGRRSKNIQYF.

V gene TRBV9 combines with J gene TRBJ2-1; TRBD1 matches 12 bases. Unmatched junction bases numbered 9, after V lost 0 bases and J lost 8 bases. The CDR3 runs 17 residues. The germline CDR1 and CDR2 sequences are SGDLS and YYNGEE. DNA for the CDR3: TGTGCCAGCAGCGTAGTGGAGGGGACAGGGGGCCGGCATGAGCAGTTCTTC. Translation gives CASSVVEGTGGRHEQFF.

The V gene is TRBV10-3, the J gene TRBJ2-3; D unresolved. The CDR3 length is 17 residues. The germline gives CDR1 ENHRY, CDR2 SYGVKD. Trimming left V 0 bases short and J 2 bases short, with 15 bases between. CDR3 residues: CAISESPGQVVTDTQYF. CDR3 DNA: TGTGCCATCAGTGAGTCCCCTGGGCAGGTCGTCACAGATACGCAGTATTTT.

The CDR3 DNA reads TGCGCCAGCAGCCAAGTTCTTACGAGGGAGAACACTGAAGCTTTCTTT. Translating gives CASSQVLTRENTEAFF. This chain uses TRBV4-1 with TRBJ1-1, with D uncertain. This CDR3 contains 16 residues. In germline, CDR1 is MGHRA, CDR2 YSYEKL. Trimming shortened V by 1 base and J by 1 base, and 13 bases separated the two germline ends.

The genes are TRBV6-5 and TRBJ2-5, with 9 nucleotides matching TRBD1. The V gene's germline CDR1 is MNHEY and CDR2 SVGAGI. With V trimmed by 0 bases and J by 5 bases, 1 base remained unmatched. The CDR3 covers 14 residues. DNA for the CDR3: TGTGCCAGCAGTTACTCTGGACAGGGGGAGACCCAGTACTTC. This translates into CASSYSGQGETQYF.

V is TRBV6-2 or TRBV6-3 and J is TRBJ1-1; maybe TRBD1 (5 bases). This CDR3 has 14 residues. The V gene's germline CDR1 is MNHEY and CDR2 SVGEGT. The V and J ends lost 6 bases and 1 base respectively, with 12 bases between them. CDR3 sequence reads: CASSQRQTNTEAFF. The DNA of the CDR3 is TGTGCCAGCAGCCAACGACAGACGAACACTGAAGCTTTCTTT.

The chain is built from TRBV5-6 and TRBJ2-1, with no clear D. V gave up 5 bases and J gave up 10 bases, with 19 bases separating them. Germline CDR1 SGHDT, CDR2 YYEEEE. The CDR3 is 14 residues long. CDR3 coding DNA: TGTGCCAGCAGGACGAGAGTGGAAGGCAGGGAGCAGTTCTTC. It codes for CASRTRVEGREQFF.

The CDR3 spells CASSRDRGQEKLFF. CDR3 coding DNA: TGTGCCAGCAGCCGGGACAGGGGGCAGGAAAAACTGTTTTTT. This chain joins TRBV3-1 (or the pseudogene TRBV3-2) and TRBJ1-4, with 12 bases identical to TRBD1. CDR1 is LGHDT and CDR2 is YNNKEL in the germline V gene (reference sequence). Germline trimming cut 4 bases from V and 8 bases from J; bases unmatched to any gene: 2. This CDR3 has 14 amino acids.

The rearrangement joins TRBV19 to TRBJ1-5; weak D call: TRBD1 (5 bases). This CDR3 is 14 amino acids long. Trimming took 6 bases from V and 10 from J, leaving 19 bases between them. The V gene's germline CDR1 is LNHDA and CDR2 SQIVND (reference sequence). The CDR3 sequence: CASRQRETVNPQHF. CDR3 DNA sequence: TGTGCCAGTAGGCAGCGTGAGACAGTAAATCCCCAGCATTTT.

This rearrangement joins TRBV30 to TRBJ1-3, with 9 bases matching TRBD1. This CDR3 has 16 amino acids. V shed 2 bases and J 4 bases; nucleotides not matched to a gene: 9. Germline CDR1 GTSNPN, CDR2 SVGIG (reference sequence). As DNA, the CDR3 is TGTGCCTGGAGTCGGGACAGGGCTCCTTCGGGAAACACCATATATTTT. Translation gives CAWSRDRAPSGNTIYF.

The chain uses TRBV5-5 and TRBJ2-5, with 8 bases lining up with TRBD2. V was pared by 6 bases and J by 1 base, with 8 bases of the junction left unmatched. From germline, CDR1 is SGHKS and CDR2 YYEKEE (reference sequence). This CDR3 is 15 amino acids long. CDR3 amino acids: CASTRGGGPQETQYF. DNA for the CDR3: TGTGCCAGCACCCGTGGCGGGGGGCCCCAAGAGACCCAGTACTTC.

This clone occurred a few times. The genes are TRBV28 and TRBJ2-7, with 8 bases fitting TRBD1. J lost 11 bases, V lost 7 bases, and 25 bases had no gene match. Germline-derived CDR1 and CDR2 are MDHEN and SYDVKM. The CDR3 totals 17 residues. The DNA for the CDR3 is TGTGCCAGCACAACACCCCAACTCGGTACAGGGGGTGCCCTGAAGTACTTC. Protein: CASTTPQLGTGGALKYF.